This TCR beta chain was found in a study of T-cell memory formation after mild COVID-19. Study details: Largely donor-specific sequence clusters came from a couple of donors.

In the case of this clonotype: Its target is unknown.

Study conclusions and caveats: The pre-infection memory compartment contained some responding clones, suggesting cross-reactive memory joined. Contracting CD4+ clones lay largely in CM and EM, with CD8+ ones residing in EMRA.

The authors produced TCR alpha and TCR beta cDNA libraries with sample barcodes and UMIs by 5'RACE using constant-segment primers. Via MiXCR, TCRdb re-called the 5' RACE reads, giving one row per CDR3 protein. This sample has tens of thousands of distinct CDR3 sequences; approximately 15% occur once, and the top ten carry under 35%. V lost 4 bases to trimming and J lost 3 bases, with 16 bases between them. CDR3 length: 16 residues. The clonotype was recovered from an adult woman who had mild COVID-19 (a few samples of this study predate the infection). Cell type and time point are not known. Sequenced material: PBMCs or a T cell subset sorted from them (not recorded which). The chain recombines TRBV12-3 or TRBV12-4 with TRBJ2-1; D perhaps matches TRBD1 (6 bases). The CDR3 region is CASSSPGTSIYNEQFF. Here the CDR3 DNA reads TGTGCCAGCAGTTCACCCGGGACATCCATCTACAATGAGCAGTTCTTC.